This T cell receptor (beta chain) originates from a study of tumor and adjacent non-tumor tissue in lung cancer. Study overall: There were about 12 adenocarcinoma, a couple of squamous cell carcinoma and 1 small cell lung cancer cases. About 4.17 million productive TCRbeta reads were obtained per sample on average.

A modified ARM-PCR protocol with three rounds of nested PCR amplified TCRbeta. TCRdb reanalysed the multiplex PCR reads using MiXCR and keeps one entry per CDR3 protein. The table has 60,000 to 80,000 distinct CDR3 sequences, around 70% seen once. The CDR3 consists of 12 residues. V lost 7 bases and J lost 6, with 12 bases in between. Germline values: CDR1 MDHEN, CDR2 SYDVKM. In its sample, this clonotype was seen a few times. The target antigen is unknown. This sample's RNA came from whole unsorted tissue. The normal lung tissue was taken more than 3 cm from the tumor edge. General study results and limits: Top 100 clones took a larger repertoire share in normal lung.

The chain employs TRBV28 and TRBJ1-1; D not certain. Sequencing input: distant non-tumor lung tissue. The source is a woman in her forties or fifties with non-small cell lung cancer. The CDR3 region is CASNSGQPEAFF. Here the CDR3 DNA reads TGTGCCAGCAATTCGGGCCAGCCTGAAGCTTTCTTT. The variable domain in full, completed from reference TRBV28 and TRBJ1-1, reads DVKVTQSSRYLVKRTGEKVFLECVQDMDHENMFWYRQDPGLGLRLIYFSYDVKMKEKGDIPEGYSVSREKKERFSLILESASTNQTSMYLCASNSGQPEAFFGQGTRLTVV.